The clone carrying this T cell receptor (beta chain) was seen just once. V shed 5 bases and J shed 1 base, with 10 bases lying between them. CDR3 length: 13 amino acids. CDR1 SGHDT and CDR2 YYEEEE come from the germline V gene. Repertoires were generated with immunoSEQ multiplex PCR, while TCRdb's copy carries only in-frame clones and drops some. The top ten hold less than 0.25% of the sample, which has just over 95,000 clones, nearly 97% seen once. This sample stems from a study of technical replicates of blood from several donors. Sequenced: T cells isolated from PBMCs. The chain recombines TRBV5-6 with TRBJ2-7, with a weak D call TRBD1 (6 bases). The sequence was obtained from a human donor in good health. The CDR3: CASRYRESYEQYF. As DNA, the CDR3 is TGTGCCAGCAGATACAGGGAATCCTACGAGCAGTACTTC. The full variable domain, rest sourced from reference TRBV5-6 and TRBJ2-7, is DAGVTQSPTHLIKTRGQQVTLRCSPKSGHDTVSWYQQALGQGPQFIFQYYEEEERQRGNFPDRFSGHQFPNYSSELNVNALLLGDSALYLCASRYRESYEQYFGPGTRLTVT.